Shown below are 18 T cell receptor beta chains from a single sample sequenced in a study of blood T cell repertoires in COVID-19. Measured with immunoSEQ multiplex PCR; TCRdb has only the in-frame clones, and not every one. The data hold about 140,000 clones, with around 84% observed a single time. Sequencing used peripheral blood. These receptors were collected from a man between 25 and 39 years old with COVID-19, enrolled during active disease.

The chain is built from TRBV6-6 and TRBJ1-1, with 7 nucleotides matching TRBD1. The V gene end was trimmed by 7 bases and the J gene end by 9 bases; junction bases not matched to a gene: 8. This CDR3 has 12 amino acids. The germline CDR1 and CDR2 sequences are MNHNY and SVGAGI (reference sequence). The chain's CDR3 is CASTQRDSQAFF. The CDR3 nucleotides are TGTGCCAGCACCCAAAGGGACAGCCAAGCTTTCTTT.

The chain combines TRBV4-1 with TRBJ1-5, with D maybe TRBD1 (6 bases). From germline, CDR1 is MGHRA and CDR2 YSYEKL. The CDR3 loop spans 15 amino acids. V was pared by 2 bases and J by 6 bases, with 14 bases between. DNA of the CDR3: TGCGCCAGCAGCCAATCAGGGGATTTTGGTCAGCCCCAGCATTTT. The encoded protein is CASSQSGDFGQPQHF.

The J gene is TRBJ2-1, the V gene TRBV14; 10 bases align to TRBD2. Germline CDR1 and CDR2: SGHDN and FVKESK. Trimming took 4 bases from V and 7 from J; bases not matched to a gene: 7. The length of the CDR3 is 15 residues. The DNA for the CDR3 is TGTGCCAGCAGCCCTTGGACTAGCGGAAGGAATGAGCAGTTCTTC. Encoded protein: CASSPWTSGRNEQFF.

The CDR3 loop reads CASSIGTRNQPQHF. The CDR3 DNA reads as TGTGCCAGTAGTATAGGGACACGCAATCAGCCCCAGCATTTT. The V call is TRBV19, the J call TRBJ1-5; possibly TRBD1 for D (5 bases). V was clipped by 1 base and J by 2 bases, with 6 bases between them. Germline V gene data show CDR1 as LNHDA and CDR2 as SQIVND (reference sequence). The CDR3 spans 14 residues.

The chain is built from TRBV10-3 and TRBJ1-2; maybe TRBD1 (6 bases). V was cut by 0 bases and J by 3 bases, with 11 bases left in between. This CDR3 has 15 residues. Germline-derived CDR1 and CDR2 are ENHRY and SYGVKD. CDR3 DNA sequence: TGTGCCATCAGTGAGTCAACAGGGTGGGACTATGGCTACACCTTC. Amino acid sequence: CAISESTGWDYGYTF.

V and J are TRBV5-4 and TRBJ2-2; 14 nucleotides match TRBD2. The CDR3 runs 17 residues. V lost 4 bases, J lost 7 bases, and 9 bases stayed unmatched. Germline V gene lookup returns CDR1 SGHNT and CDR2 YYREEE (reference sequence). CDR3 protein: CASSGGGLAGAGGELFF. The DNA for the CDR3 is TGTGCCAGCAGCGGAGGGGGACTAGCGGGAGCGGGCGGGGAGCTGTTTTTT. The full variable domain, its missing parts supplied by reference TRBV5-4 and TRBJ2-2, is ETGVTQSPTHLIKTRGQQVTLRCSSQSGHNTVSWYQQALGQGPQFIFQYYREEENGRGNFPPRFSGLQFPNYSSELNVNALELDDSALYLCASSGGGLAGAGGELFFGEGSRLTVL.

V and J are TRBV4-3 and TRBJ2-5; 11 bases are shared with TRBD1. The CDR3 runs to 15 residues. Looked up from germline, CDR1 is LGHNA and CDR2 is YSLEER. Trimming removed 1 base from V and 5 bases from J; junction bases left unmatched: 3. CDR3 nucleotides: TGCGCCAGCAGCCAAGGGACAGGGGGCGTCGAGACCCAGTACTTC. This gives the protein CASSQGTGGVETQYF.

The genes are TRBV11-3 and TRBJ2-3; D may be TRBD1 (6 bases). Trimming shortened V by 3 bases and J by 5 bases, and 9 bases separated the two germline ends. CDR3 length: 13 amino acids. Germline CDR1 is SGHNT and CDR2 is YENEEA. The chain's CDR3 is CASSFAGEDTQYF. The CDR3 region has the DNA TGTGCCAGCAGCTTTGCAGGGGAAGATACGCAGTATTTT.

V is TRBV29-1 and J is TRBJ1-5, with TRBD1 as a possible D gene (5 bases). Germline CDR1 SQVTM, CDR2 ANQGSEA. The CDR3 runs 13 residues. The V end lost 3 bases, the J end lost 5 bases, and 11 bases lay between the germline ends. The CDR3 sequence: CSVEGGEDQPQHF. As DNA, the CDR3 is TGCAGCGTTGAGGGAGGGGAGGATCAGCCCCAGCATTTT.

The V call is TRBV4-1, the J call TRBJ2-6; TRBD1 aligns across 7 bases. The CDR3 length is 15 residues. Germline V gene sequence: CDR1 MGHRA, CDR2 YSYEKL. The CDR3 sequence is CATGQPLSGANVLTF. The DNA of the CDR3 is TGCGCTACGGGACAGCCACTCTCTGGGGCCAACGTCCTGACTTTC.

The CDR3 DNA reads as TGTGCCACCAAGTGGGCGAACACTGAAGCTTTCTTT. Its translation is CATKWANTEAFF. V gene TRBV6-5 combines with J gene TRBJ1-1; no reliable D call. The V gene's germline CDR1 is MNHEY and CDR2 SVGAGI. Between the trimmed V and J ends, which lost 10 bases and 1 base, there was a span of 10 bases. The CDR3 is made up of 12 amino acids.

This sequence joins TRBV28 and TRBJ1-1, with D perhaps TRBD1 (6 bases). This CDR3 spans 14 amino acids. The V and J ends lost 7 bases and 6 bases respectively, with 18 bases between them. CDR1 and CDR2 from the germline V gene are MDHEN and SYDVKM. The DNA of the CDR3 is TGTGCCAGCACCACACCCCGGGACATCCCTGAAGCTTTCTTT. This translates into CASTTPRDIPEAFF.

The J gene is TRBJ2-3, the V gene TRBV6-5; D possibly corresponds to TRBD2 (6 bases). CDR1 and CDR2 (germline): MNHEY, SVGAGI. This CDR3 has 14 amino acids. V lost 2 bases to trimming and J lost 2 bases, with 8 bases between them. This chain's CDR3 is CASSYRETTDTQYF. The CDR3 nucleotides read TGTGCCAGCAGTTACCGGGAGACCACAGATACGCAGTATTTT.

J is TRBJ2-3 and V is TRBV9, with 14 bases that match TRBD2. The trim removed 0 bases at V and 4 bases at J, leaving 16 bases unmatched. Germline loops: CDR1 SGDLS, CDR2 YYNGEE. This CDR3 region has 21 residues. CDR3 in amino acids: CASSVGWFPGTSGSRSDTQYF. The CDR3 coding sequence is TGTGCCAGCAGCGTAGGTTGGTTCCCCGGGACTAGCGGGAGTAGGTCAGATACGCAGTATTTT.

The chain is built from TRBV28 and TRBJ2-7, with TRBD2 identical over 10 bases. This CDR3 is built from 13 residues. V lost 8 bases to trimming and J lost 4 bases; unmatched junction nucleotides: 5. The germline V gene encodes CDR1 MDHEN and CDR2 SYDVKM. This CDR3 reads CASGLAEGYEQYF. The CDR3 nucleotides read TGTGCCAGCGGACTAGCGGAGGGGTACGAGCAGTACTTC.

This chain joins TRBV7-9 and TRBJ1-3; no reliable D call. Trimming cost V 3 bases and J 8 bases, with 8 bases left between them. Germline CDR1 reads SEHNR; CDR2 reads FQNEAQ (reference sequence). This CDR3 region has 12 residues. The CDR3 coding sequence is TGTGCCAGCAGCTTGCTGAGGGACACCATATATTTT. Protein product: CASSLLRDTIYF.

This chain links TRBV6-5 with TRBJ2-7; possibly TRBD2 for D (7 bases). Germline assignment: CDR1 MNHEY and CDR2 SVGAGI. The CDR3 has 15 residues. Trimming left V 0 bases short and J 2 bases short, with 11 bases between. The CDR3 region is CASSYSRGGAYEQYF. The CDR3 DNA reads TGTGCCAGCAGTTACTCGAGGGGGGGGGCCTACGAGCAGTACTTC.

The chain uses TRBV29-1 and TRBJ2-2; possible D gene TRBD2, 6 bases. The V gene lost 5 bases and the J gene lost 7 bases, with 8 bases spanning the gap. CDR1 and CDR2 (germline): SQVTM, ANQGSEA. There are 11 residues in the CDR3. The CDR3 sequence: CSVRERGELFF. The CDR3 region has the DNA TGCAGCGTTCGGGAGCGCGGGGAGCTGTTTTTT.